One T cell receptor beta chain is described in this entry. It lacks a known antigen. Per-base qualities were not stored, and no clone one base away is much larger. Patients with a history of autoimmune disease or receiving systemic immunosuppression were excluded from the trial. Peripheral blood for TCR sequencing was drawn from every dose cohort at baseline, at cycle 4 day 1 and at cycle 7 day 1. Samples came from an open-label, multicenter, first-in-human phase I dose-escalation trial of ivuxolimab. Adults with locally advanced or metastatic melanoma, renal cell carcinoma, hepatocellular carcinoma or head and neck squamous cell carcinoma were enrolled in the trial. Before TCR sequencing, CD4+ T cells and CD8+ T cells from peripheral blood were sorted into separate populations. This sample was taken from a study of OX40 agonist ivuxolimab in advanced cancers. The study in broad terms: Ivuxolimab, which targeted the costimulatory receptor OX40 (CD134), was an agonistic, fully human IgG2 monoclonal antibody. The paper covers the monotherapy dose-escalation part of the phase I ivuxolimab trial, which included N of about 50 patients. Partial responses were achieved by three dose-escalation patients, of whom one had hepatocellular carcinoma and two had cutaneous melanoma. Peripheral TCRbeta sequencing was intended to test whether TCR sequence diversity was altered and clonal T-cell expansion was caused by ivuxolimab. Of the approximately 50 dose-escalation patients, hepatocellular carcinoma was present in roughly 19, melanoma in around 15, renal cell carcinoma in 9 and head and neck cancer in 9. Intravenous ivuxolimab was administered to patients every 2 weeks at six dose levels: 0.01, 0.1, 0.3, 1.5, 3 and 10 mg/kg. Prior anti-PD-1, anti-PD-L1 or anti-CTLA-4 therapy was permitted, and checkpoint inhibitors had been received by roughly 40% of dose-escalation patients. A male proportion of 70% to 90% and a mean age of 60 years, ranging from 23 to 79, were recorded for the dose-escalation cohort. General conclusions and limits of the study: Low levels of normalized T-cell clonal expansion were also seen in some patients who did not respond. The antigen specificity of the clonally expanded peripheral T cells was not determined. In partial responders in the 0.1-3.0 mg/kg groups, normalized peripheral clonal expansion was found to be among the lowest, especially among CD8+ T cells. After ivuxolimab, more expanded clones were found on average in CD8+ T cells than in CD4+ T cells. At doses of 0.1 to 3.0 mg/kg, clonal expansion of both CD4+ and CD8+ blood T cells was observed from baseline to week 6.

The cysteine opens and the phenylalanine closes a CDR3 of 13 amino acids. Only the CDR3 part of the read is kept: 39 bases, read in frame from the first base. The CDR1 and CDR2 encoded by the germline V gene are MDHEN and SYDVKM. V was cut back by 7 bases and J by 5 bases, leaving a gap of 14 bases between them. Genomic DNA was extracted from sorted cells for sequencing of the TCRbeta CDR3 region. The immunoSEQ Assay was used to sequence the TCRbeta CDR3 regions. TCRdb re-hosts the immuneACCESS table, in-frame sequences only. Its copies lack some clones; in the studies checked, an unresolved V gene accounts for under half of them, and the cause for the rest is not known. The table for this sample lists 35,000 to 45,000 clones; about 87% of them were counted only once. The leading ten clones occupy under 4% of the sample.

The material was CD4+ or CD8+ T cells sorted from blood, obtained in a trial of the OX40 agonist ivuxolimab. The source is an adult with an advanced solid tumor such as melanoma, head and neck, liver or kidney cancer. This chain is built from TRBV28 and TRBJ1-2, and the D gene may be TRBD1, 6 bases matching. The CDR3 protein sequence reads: CASTMTGTYGYTF. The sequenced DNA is TGTGCCAGCACCATGACAGGAACGTATGGCTACACCTTC.